The following is a T cell receptor beta chain sequence with its context. The antigen this receptor binds is unknown. No clone much larger than this one lies a single base away; base qualities are absent. The data stem from a study of T cells after yellow fever vaccination (dated by TCRdb to the late 2010s). For the wider study: The SMART-Seq v4 Ultra Low Input RNA kit was used to prepare libraries from fractions with low cell numbers. To follow T-cell clones before and after primary and booster YFV17D yellow fever vaccination, bulk TCR alpha and beta repertoires were sequenced over time. Blood was collected at multiple timepoints before and after primary and secondary immunization, and bulk PBMC replicates and cell subsets were isolated. The cohort comprised two healthy male donors, one aged 18 to 29 and one aged 30 to 40 years.

The sample's treatment or condition, from its label and the paper: live attenuated yellow fever vaccine strain. A standard Ficoll-Paque protocol was used to isolate PBMCs from peripheral blood. Dynabeads CD4 and CD8 positive selection kits were used to isolate the CD4 and CD8 T-cell fractions. RNA was extracted with TriZol from bulk PBMCs, CD4 and CD8 fractions, and dextramer-positive and dextramer-negative fractions. Sequenced on an Illumina NovaSeq 6000. TCR cDNA was synthesized by 5'RACE template switching, which introduced a universal primer site and unique molecular identifiers. Priming of cDNA synthesis was performed from both the TCR alpha and TCR beta constant segments. Library amplification involved two PCR steps, and the second step added sample barcodes and sequencing adapters. Sequencing of libraries was done on Illumina HiSeq 2500 (2x100 bp) or NovaSeq (2x150 bp). As for how the authors treated the data: Demultiplexing of reads and collapsing into UMI consensus sequences were performed with MIGEC, and V(D)J alignment was carried out with MiXCR. Vaccine-responding clonotypes were defined with edgeR using replicate PBMC samples, requiring FDR below 0.01 and a log2 fold change above 5 up to day 15. CD4 or CD8 identity was assigned to each bulk clonotype according to whether the clonotype was present at higher abundance in the sequenced CD4 repertoire or the sequenced CD8 repertoire. TCRdb cleaned the public reads at Q25 with fastp, built clones with MiXCR and kept in-frame beta chains. Entries that share a CDR3 protein sequence are merged under the most common genes and DNA. V and J calls and clone size were set by TCRdb, not the authors. Across this sample there are about 340,000 distinct CDR3 sequences, with roughly an eighth seen only once. 2.5% to 4% of the sample is in the top ten clones.

What the research found in general, with its limitations: The secondary T-cell response was found to be weaker but faster than the primary response, with a peak reached on day 5 rather than on day 15. The study included only two donors, which limits how far the findings can be generalized. Most clones expanded after primary vaccination were re-detected after the booster (96% of CD4 and 88% of CD8), suggesting broad memory maintenance. Computational filtering was needed because FACS-sorted repertoires could contain abundant contaminating clonotypes from the bulk population. A small share of clonotypes occurred in both CD4 and CD8 compartments, likely arising from convergent recombination.

From a lookup of the germline V gene, CDR1 and CDR2 are LGHNA and YNFKEQ. Here V drops 4 bases and J drops 1 base, and the junction holds 6 bases not matched to any gene. Taken from cysteine to phenylalanine, the CDR3 has 15 residues. This entry keeps only the CDR3 DNA: 45 bases, framed from base 1. The material sequenced was CD4+ T cells sorted from PBMCs, taken 15 days after the yellow fever booster vaccination. The sequence joins TRBV4-2 to TRBJ1-1, with 7 bases aligning to TRBD1. The receptor was isolated from a man between 18 and 29 years old who received the YFV17D yellow fever vaccine. The DNA sequence reads TGTGCCAGCAGCCGCGACAGGGCGCCGAACACTGAAGCTTTCTTT. The translation is CASSRDRAPNTEAFF.